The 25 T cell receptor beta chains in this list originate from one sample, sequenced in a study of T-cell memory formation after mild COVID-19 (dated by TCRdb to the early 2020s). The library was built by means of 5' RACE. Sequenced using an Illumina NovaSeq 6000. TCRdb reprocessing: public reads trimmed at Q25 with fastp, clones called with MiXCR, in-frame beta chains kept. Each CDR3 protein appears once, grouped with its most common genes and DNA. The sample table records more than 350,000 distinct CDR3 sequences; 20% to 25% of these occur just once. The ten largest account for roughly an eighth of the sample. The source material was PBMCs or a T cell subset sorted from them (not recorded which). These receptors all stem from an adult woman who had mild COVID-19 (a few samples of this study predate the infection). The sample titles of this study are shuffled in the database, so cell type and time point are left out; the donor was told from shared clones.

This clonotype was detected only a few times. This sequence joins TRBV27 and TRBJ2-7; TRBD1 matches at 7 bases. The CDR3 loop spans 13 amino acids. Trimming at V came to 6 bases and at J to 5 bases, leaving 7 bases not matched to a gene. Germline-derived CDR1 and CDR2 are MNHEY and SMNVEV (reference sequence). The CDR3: CASSLTTGNEQYF. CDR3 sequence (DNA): TGTGCCAGCAGCCTAACGACAGGGAACGAGCAGTACTTC.

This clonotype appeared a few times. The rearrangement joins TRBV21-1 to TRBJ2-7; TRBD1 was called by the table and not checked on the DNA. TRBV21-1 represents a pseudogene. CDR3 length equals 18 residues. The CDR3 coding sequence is TGTGCCAGCAGTCCCATGCAGGGACAGAACTCGGAAACCTACGAGCAGTACTTC. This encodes CASSPMQGQNSETYEQYF.

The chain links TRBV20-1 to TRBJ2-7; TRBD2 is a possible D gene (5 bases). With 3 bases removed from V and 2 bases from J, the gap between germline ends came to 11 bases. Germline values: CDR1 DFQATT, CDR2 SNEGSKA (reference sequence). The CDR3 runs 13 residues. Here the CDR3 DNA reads TGCAGTGCTAGTCGGGGAGTGGCCTACGAGCAGTACTTC. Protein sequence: CSASRGVAYEQYF.

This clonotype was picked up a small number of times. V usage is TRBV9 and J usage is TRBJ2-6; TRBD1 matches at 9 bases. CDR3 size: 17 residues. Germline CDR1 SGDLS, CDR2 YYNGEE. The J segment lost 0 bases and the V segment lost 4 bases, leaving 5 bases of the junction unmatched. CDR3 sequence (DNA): TGTGCCAGCAGCTTCGACAGGGGGACCTCTGGGGCCAACGTCCTGACTTTC. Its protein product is CASSFDRGTSGANVLTF.

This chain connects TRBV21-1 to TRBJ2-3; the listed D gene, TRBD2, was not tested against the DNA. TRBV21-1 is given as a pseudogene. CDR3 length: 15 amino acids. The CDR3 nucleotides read TGTGCCAGCAGCAAGGGGACTAGGCGCGCAGATACGCAGTATTTT. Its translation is CASSKGTRRADTQYF.

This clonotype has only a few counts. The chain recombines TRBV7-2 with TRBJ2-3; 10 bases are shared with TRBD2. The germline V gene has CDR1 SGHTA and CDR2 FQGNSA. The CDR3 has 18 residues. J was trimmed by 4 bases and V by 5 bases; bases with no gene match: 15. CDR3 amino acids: CASSQPVLAGGPADTQYF. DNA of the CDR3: TGTGCCAGCAGCCAACCAGTCTTAGCGGGAGGACCGGCAGATACGCAGTATTTT.

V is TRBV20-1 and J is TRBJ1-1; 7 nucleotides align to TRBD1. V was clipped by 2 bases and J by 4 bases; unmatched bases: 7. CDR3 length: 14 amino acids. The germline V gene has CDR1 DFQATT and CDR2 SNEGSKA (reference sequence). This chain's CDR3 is CSARIVGGGTEAFF. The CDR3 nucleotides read TGCAGTGCTAGAATTGTAGGGGGCGGCACTGAAGCTTTCTTT.

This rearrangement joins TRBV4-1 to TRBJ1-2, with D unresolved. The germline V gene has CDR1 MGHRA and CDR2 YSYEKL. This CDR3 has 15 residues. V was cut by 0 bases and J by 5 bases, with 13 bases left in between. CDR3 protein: CASSQDKRVSYGYTF. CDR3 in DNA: TGCGCCAGCAGCCAAGATAAGCGGGTTTCTTATGGCTACACCTTC.

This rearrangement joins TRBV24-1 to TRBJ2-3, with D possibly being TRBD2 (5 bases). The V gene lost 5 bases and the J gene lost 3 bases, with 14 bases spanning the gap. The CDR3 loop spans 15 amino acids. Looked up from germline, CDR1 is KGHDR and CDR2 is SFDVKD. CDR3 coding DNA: TGTGCCACCAGTGTTCAACGAGGGTATACAGATACGCAGTATTTT. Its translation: CATSVQRGYTDTQYF.

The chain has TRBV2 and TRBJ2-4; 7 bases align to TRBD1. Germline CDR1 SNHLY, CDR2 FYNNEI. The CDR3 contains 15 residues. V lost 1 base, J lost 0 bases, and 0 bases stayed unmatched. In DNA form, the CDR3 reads TGTGCCAGCAGTGAAGACAGGGGAGCCAAAAACATTCAGTACTTC. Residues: CASSEDRGAKNIQYF.

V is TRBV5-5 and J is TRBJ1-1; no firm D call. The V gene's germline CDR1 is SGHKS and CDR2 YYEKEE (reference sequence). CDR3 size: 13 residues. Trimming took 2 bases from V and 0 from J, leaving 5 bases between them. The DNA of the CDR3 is TGTGCCAGCAGCTTCAGTATGAACACTGAAGCTTTCTTT. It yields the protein CASSFSMNTEAFF.

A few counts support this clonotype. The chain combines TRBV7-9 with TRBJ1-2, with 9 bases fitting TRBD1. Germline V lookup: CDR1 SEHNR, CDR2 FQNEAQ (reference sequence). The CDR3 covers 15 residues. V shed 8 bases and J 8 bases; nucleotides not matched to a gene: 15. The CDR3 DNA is TGTGCCAGCGGTACCCCAGGCGGGACAGGGCCCGGCTACACCTTC. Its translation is CASGTPGGTGPGYTF. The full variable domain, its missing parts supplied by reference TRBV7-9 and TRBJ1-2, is DTGVSQNPRHKITKRGQNVTFRCDPISEHNRLYWYRQTLGQGPEFLTYFQNEAQLEKSRLLSDRFSAERPKGSFSTLEIQRTEQGDSAMYLCASGTPGGTGPGYTFGSGTRLTVV.

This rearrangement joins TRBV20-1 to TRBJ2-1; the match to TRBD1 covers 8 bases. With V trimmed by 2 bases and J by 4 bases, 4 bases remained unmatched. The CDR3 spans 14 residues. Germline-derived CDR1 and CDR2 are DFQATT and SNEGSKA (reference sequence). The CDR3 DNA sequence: TGCAGTGCTAGAAGGCAGGGGGCTTACAATGAGCAGTTCTTC. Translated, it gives CSARRQGAYNEQFF.

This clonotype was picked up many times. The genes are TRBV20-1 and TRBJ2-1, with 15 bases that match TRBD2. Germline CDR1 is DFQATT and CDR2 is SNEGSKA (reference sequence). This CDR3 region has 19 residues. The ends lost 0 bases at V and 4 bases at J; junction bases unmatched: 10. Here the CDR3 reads CSARDRGLAGGLIYNEQFF. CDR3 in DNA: TGCAGTGCTAGAGATAGGGGACTAGCGGGAGGATTGATATACAATGAGCAGTTCTTC.

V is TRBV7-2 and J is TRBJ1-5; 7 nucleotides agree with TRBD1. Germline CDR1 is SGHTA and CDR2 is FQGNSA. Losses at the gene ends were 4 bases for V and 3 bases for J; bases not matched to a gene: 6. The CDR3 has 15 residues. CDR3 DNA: TGTGCCAGCAGCTCCTGGACAGGTCACAATCAGCCCCAGCATTTT. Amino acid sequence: CASSSWTGHNQPQHF.

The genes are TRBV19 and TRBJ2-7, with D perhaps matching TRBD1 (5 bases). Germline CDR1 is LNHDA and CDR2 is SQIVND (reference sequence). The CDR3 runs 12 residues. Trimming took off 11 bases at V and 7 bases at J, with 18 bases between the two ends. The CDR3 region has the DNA TGTGCCGGACACTCTCACTACGCGGAGCAGTACTTC. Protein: CAGHSHYAEQYF. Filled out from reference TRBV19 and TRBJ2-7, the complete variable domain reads DGGITQSPKYLFRKEGQNVTLSCEQNLNHDAMYWYRQDPGQGLRLIYYSQIVNDFQKGDIAEGYSVSREKKESFPLTVTSAQKNPTAFYLCAGHSHYAEQYFGPGTRLTVT.

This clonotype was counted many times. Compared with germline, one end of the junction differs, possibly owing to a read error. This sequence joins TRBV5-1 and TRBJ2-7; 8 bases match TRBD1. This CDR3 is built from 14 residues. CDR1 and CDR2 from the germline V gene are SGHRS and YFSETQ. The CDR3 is CASSSGTGTYEQYF. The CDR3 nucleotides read TGTGCCAGCAGCTCCGGGACAGGCACCTACGAGCAGTACTTC.

The CDR3 DNA is TGTGCCAGCAGCTTACAGGGAAGGGGTAACACTGAAGCTTTCTTT. Amino acids: CASSLQGRGNTEAFF. V gene TRBV7-2 combines with J gene TRBJ1-1; maybe TRBD1 (5 bases). Trimming stripped 2 bases from V and 2 bases from J, with 12 bases between. There are 15 residues in the CDR3. Germline V CDR1 and CDR2: SGHTA, FQGNSA. The full variable domain, completed using reference TRBV7-2 and TRBJ1-1, is GAGVSQSPSNKVTEKGKDVELRCDPISGHTALYWYRQSLGQGLEFLIYFQGNSAPDKSGLPSDRFSAERTGGSVSTLTIQRTQQEDSAVYLCASSLQGRGNTEAFFGQGTRLTVV.

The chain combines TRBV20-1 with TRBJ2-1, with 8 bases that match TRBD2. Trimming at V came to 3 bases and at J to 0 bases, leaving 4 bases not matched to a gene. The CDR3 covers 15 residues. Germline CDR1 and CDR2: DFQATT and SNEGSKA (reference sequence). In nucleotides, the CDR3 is TGCAGTGCTAGCAGCGGGAGTTCCTCCTACAATGAGCAGTTCTTC. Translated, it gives CSASSGSSSYNEQFF.

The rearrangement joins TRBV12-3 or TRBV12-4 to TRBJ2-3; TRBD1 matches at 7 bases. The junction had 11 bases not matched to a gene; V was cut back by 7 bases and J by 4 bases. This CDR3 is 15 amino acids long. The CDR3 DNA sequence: TGTGCCAGCACCACGACAGGGCTCATTCCAGATACGCAGTATTTT. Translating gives CASTTTGLIPDTQYF.

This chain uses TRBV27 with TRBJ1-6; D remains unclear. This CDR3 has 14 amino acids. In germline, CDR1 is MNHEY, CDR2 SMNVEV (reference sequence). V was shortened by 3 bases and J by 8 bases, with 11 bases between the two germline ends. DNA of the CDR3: TGTGCCAGCAGTTTTCCGGGATCCTATTCACCCCTCCACTTT. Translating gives CASSFPGSYSPLHF.

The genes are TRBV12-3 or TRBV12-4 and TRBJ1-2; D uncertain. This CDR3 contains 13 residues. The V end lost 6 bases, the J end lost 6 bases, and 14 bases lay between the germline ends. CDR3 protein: CASSPDRGDGYTF. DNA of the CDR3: TGTGCCAGCAGCCCCGACCGTGGGGATGGCTACACCTTC.

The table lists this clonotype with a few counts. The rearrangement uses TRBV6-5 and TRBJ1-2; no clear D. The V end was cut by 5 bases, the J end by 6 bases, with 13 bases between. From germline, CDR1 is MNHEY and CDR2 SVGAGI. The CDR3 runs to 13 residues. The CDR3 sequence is CASSTLGVNGYTF. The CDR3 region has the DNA TGTGCCAGCAGTACCCTCGGGGTTAATGGCTACACCTTC.

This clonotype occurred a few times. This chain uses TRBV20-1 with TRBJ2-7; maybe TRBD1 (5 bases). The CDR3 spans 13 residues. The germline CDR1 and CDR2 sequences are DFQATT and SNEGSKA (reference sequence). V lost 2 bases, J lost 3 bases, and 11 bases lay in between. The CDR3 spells CSARTGPSYEQYF. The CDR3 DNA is TGCAGTGCTAGAACAGGCCCCAGCTACGAGCAGTACTTC.

The CDR3 loop reads CSARSIAGTDNEQFF. In DNA, the CDR3 is TGCAGTGCTAGGAGTATTGCGGGAACCGACAATGAGCAGTTCTTC. V is TRBV20-1 and J is TRBJ2-1; a possible D gene is TRBD2 (6 bases). This CDR3 is built from 15 residues. Germline V gene lookup returns CDR1 DFQATT and CDR2 SNEGSKA (reference sequence). Trimming pared 3 bases from V and 5 bases from J, leaving 17 bases between.